This TCR beta chain was sequenced in a study of a mutant IDH1 vaccine in newly diagnosed glioma (dated by TCRdb to about 2021). As for the study more broadly: Patients were given eight vaccinations, in weeks 1, 3, 5, 7, 11, 15, 19 and 23, which matched visits V03 through V10. In the chemotherapy-containing groups, vaccination started alongside temozolomide cycles, whereas in patients who had radiotherapy alone it started 4-6 weeks after radiotherapy. Of the roughly 31 treated patients, 62.5% were male and about 38% were female, and the mean age was 40.4 years. Prior to enrollment, patients had been given standard therapy consisting of radiotherapy alone, temozolomide alone, or radiochemotherapy with temozolomide, with the combination given to most patients. Peripheral blood was drawn at six visits: V03 (baseline), V05, V07, V10, V12 and V13. For exploratory analyses, longitudinal TCRB deep sequencing was carried out in roughly 25 treated patients wherever samples were available.

As concerns this clone: The antigen this receptor binds is unknown. No qualities accompany the bases; no much larger clone lies one base away.

The investigation overall reported the following: Immune responses induced by the vaccine were seen in 90% to 95% of patients across multiple MHC alleles. Selection of PBMC samples for TCRB deep sequencing was based on availability. It was noted by the authors that analyses of patient blood samples could not be reproduced owing to sample limitations. Changes in the top peripheral T cell clonotypes picked up by TCRB sequencing did not appear to be linked to pseudoprogression.

Library preparation used the immunoSEQ multiplex PCR assay. Rearranged TCR beta chain sequences were amplified with the hsTCRB Kit following the manufacturer's protocol. Sequencing of TCRB libraries was carried out on an Illumina MiSeq. In the source study's methods: The kit vendor's proprietary platform handled demultiplexing, trimming and gene mapping. TCRdb retrieved this table from immuneACCESS and kept in-frame rearrangements only. Not all clones are present; in checked studies, unresolved V genes account for under half, and no reason is known for the remainder. D and trimming come from the DNA, and the V and J calls and clone size come from that table. The table for this sample lists approximately 38,000 clones; 70% to 90% of them were counted only once. Of the sample, around 1.5% is held by the ten largest clones. Trimming accounts for 4 bases at V and 9 bases at J, while the number of junction bases matched to no gene is 8. Looking up the germline V gene yields CDR1 SGHRS and CDR2 YFSETQ. The CDR3 covers 14 residues, taking in both the cysteine and the phenylalanine. The DNA shown is the 42-base CDR3, in frame from base 1.

This specimen's time point label, interpreted: week 5, during vaccination. Each vaccine dose, consisting of 300 ug of a 20-mer mutant IDH1 peptide in Montanide, was administered subcutaneously with topical imiquimod. Donors had newly diagnosed WHO grade 3 or 4 IDH1-mutant astrocytomas with loss of nuclear ATRX. The samples were drawn from NOA16, a multicentre, single-arm, open-label phase I trial in Germany that tested a mutant IDH1 peptide vaccine in humans for the first time. Genomic DNA for TCRB sequencing was extracted from EDTA blood using the DNeasy Blood and Tissue Kit. The sequenced sample was PBMCs, obtained from a glioma patient whose treatment included an IDH1 peptide vaccine. This TCR derives from a man aged 35-49 years with glioma. Recombination linked TRBV5-1 to TRBJ2-5; TRBD1 fits 11 bases in the junction. Read as DNA, the sequence is TGCGCCAGCAGCCCGGGACAGGGGGTCCGGGCCCAGTACTTC. This translates into CASSPGQGVRAQYF.